Here is one TCR beta chain with its context. Its specificity is not known. Measured with immunoSEQ multiplex PCR; TCRdb has only the in-frame clones, and not every one. Here the sample spans 150,000 to 200,000 clones, about 90% being singletons. This record belongs to a study of T cell responses to AZD1222 COVID-19 vaccine. The CDR3 length is 13 residues. The V gene's germline CDR1 is SGHTA and CDR2 FQGTGA. Germline trimming cut 6 bases from V and 1 base from J; bases unmatched to any gene: 2. Points from the study as a whole: Donors skewed white British and female; clonal diversity was possibly underestimated. It was only after the peak T cell response that any repertoires were sampled.

The genes are TRBV7-3 and TRBJ1-1, with 7 bases identical to TRBD1. The sample in question was peripheral blood, obtained 28 days after the second dose of the MenACWY control vaccine. The sequence was obtained from an adult who received the MenACWY meningococcal vaccine as a control. CDR3 in amino acids: CASSRQGNTEAFF. DNA of the CDR3: TGTGCCAGCAGTAGACAGGGGAACACTGAAGCTTTCTTT.